The next 30 T cell receptor beta chains were all read from a single sample in a study of shared clonotypes between healthy human individuals. Terminally differentiated effector memory CD45RA+ cells were left out of the naive CD8 fraction, which was CD45RO-negative and positively selected for CCR7. Profiling relied on immunoSEQ multiplex PCR, and the TCRdb table lists in-frame clones only, not all of them. The data contain under 2,000,000 clones, roughly 94% of them seen just once; the ten biggest clones take up approximately 1%. Sequencing input: naive CD8+ T cells sorted from blood. These receptors came from a man between 18 and 29 years old in good health.

This sequence joins TRBV2 and TRBJ2-7, with 7 bases aligning to TRBD2. The germline V gene has CDR1 SNHLY and CDR2 FYNNEI. The CDR3 loop spans 13 amino acids. Losses at the gene ends were 8 bases for V and 0 bases for J; bases not matched to a gene: 4. This chain's CDR3 is CASDRGVSYEQYF. The CDR3 DNA sequence: TGTGCCAGCGACCGGGGGGTCTCCTACGAGCAGTACTTC. The whole variable domain, filled in from reference TRBV2 and TRBJ2-7, reads EPEVTQTPSHQVTQMGQEVILRCVPISNHLYFYWYRQILGQKVEFLVSFYNNEISEKSEIFDDQFSVERPDGSNFTLKIRSTKLEDSAMYFCASDRGVSYEQYFGPGTRLTVT.

This sequence joins TRBV4-1 and TRBJ2-2; 11 bases are shared with TRBD2. Germline CDR1 reads MGHRA; CDR2 reads YSYEKL. The CDR3 totals 18 residues. Trimming took 0 bases from V and 7 from J; bases not matched to a gene: 10. CDR3 residues: CASSQEETSGAWSGELFF. The CDR3 nucleotides read TGCGCCAGCAGCCAAGAAGAGACTAGCGGGGCCTGGAGCGGGGAGCTGTTTTTT.

The chain joins TRBV15 to TRBJ2-5, with D maybe TRBD2 (5 bases). The CDR3 sequence is 18 residues long. CDR1 LNHNV and CDR2 YYDKDF come from the germline V gene (reference sequence). The germline V and J ends were trimmed by 0 bases and 4 bases, with 21 bases remaining between them. The CDR3, as DNA: TGTGCCACCAGCAGAGATCACTGGGAGTGGGAGTGGAGAGAGACCCAGTACTTC. This codes for CATSRDHWEWEWRETQYF.

The chain joins TRBV28 to TRBJ2-1, with D perhaps TRBD1 (5 bases). There are 15 residues in the CDR3. The germline V gene has CDR1 MDHEN and CDR2 SYDVKM. V gave up 6 bases and J gave up 4 bases, with 16 bases separating them. The CDR3 loop is CASSSTPAGYNEQFF. CDR3 DNA: TGTGCCAGCAGCTCAACCCCTGCAGGGTACAATGAGCAGTTCTTC. The variable domain in full, with the rest retrieved from reference TRBV28 and TRBJ2-1, is DVKVTQSSRYLVKRTGEKVFLECVQDMDHENMFWYRQDPGLGLRLIYFSYDVKMKEKGDIPEGYSVSREKKERFSLILESASTNQTSMYLCASSSTPAGYNEQFFGPGTRLTVL.

The CDR3 nucleotides are TGTGCCAGTAGTATTCATGGCGGGAGGGCCACAGATACGCAGTATTTT. Translated: CASSIHGGRATDTQYF. The genes are TRBV19 and TRBJ2-3; the match to TRBD2 covers 9 bases. J gave up 2 bases and V 3 bases, and 6 bases lay outside the gene matches. CDR1 and CDR2 (germline): LNHDA, SQIVND (reference sequence). This CDR3 is built from 16 residues.

The rearrangement joins TRBV7-9 to TRBJ1-2, with 7 bases fitting TRBD1. CDR3 size: 14 residues. The germline V gene has CDR1 SEHNR and CDR2 FQNEAQ (reference sequence). V gave up 8 bases and J gave up 4 bases; unmatched junction bases: 10. Here the CDR3 reads CASGEMTGPYGYTF. The CDR3 nucleotides read TGTGCCAGCGGCGAAATGACAGGGCCCTATGGCTACACCTTC.

The V call is TRBV11-3, the J call TRBJ2-3; D remains ambiguous. CDR1 and CDR2 from the germline V gene are SGHNT and YENEEA. The CDR3 is 15 amino acids. Trimming shortened V by 5 bases and J by 3 bases, and 15 bases separated the two germline ends. The CDR3 region is CASSPWKGETDTQYF. The CDR3 DNA reads as TGTGCCAGCAGCCCGTGGAAGGGCGAGACAGATACGCAGTATTTT.

The rearrangement uses TRBV6-4 and TRBJ1-1; the D is unclear. The CDR3 extends over 13 amino acids. The V gene lost 8 bases and the J gene lost 1 base, with 11 bases spanning the gap. Germline assignment: CDR1 MRHNA and CDR2 SNTAGT. The CDR3 spells CASSYGRNTEAFF. The CDR3 DNA reads TGTGCCAGCTCCTATGGGCGGAACACTGAAGCTTTCTTT.

The chain couples TRBV28 to TRBJ2-7; TRBD2 matches at 8 bases. The germline V gene encodes CDR1 MDHEN and CDR2 SYDVKM. V shed 2 bases and J 7 bases; nucleotides not matched to a gene: 7. The CDR3 has 14 residues. DNA for the CDR3: TGTGCCAGCAGTTTAACGGGGGGGCCTTCGGAGCAGTACTTC. This sequence encodes CASSLTGGPSEQYF.

V gene TRBV4-1 combines with J gene TRBJ2-7; tentatively, D is TRBD1 (6 bases). CDR3 length: 14 residues. In germline, CDR1 is MGHRA, CDR2 YSYEKL. Trimming removed 1 base from V and 7 bases from J, with 14 bases in between. CDR3 coding DNA: TGCGCCAGCAGCCAAGGACAGGCCACCGGGGAGCAGTACTTC. It translates to CASSQGQATGEQYF.

As for this clone: Other nucleotide sequences in the sample specify the same CDR3. The chain combines TRBV7-9 with TRBJ2-7, with a possible D match to TRBD2 (5 bases). The CDR3 runs 13 residues. Trimming removed 1 base from V and 4 bases from J, with 8 bases in between. Germline CDR1 and CDR2: SEHNR and FQNEAQ (reference sequence). CDR3 sequence (DNA): TGTGCCAGCAGCTTAGATTCGGGATACGAGCAGTACTTC. Translation gives CASSLDSGYEQYF.

Worth noting for this clone: Other DNA sequences of this sample code for an identical CDR3. The rearrangement links TRBV27 to TRBJ2-1; the D gene is possibly TRBD1 (6 bases). The CDR3 spans 13 residues. The germline V gene encodes CDR1 MNHEY and CDR2 SMNVEV (reference sequence). The V and J ends lost 0 bases and 7 bases respectively, with 7 bases between them. The CDR3 coding sequence is TGTGCCAGCAGTTTATCCACAGGGAATGAGCAGTTCTTC. It is translated as CASSLSTGNEQFF.

The chain links TRBV6-1 to TRBJ1-3; TRBD1 is a possible D gene (6 bases). Germline V CDR1 and CDR2: MNHNS, SASEGT. This CDR3 spans 13 amino acids. Trimming removed 7 bases from V and 3 bases from J, with 10 bases in between. The CDR3 reads CASTGALGNTIYF. CDR3 nucleotides: TGTGCCAGCACGGGGGCGCTTGGAAACACCATATATTTT.

This clone was seen once. The genes are TRBV19 and TRBJ2-7; 7 nucleotides line up with TRBD1. The CDR3 sequence is 14 residues long. Germline CDR1 is LNHDA and CDR2 is SQIVND (reference sequence). V was clipped by 4 bases and J by 5 bases; unmatched bases: 8. The CDR3 nucleotides read TGTGCCAGTAGTAGAGGAACAGGGGTCCACGAGCAGTACTTC. It yields the protein CASSRGTGVHEQYF.

The rearrangement joins TRBV7-9 to TRBJ2-4; D possibly corresponds to TRBD1 (5 bases). CDR3 length: 15 amino acids. Trimming shortened V by 1 base and J by 0 bases, and 7 bases separated the two germline ends. Germline V gives CDR1 SEHNR, CDR2 FQNEAQ (reference sequence). CDR3 DNA sequence: TGTGCCAGCAGCTTAGGACAGCTAGCCAAAAACATTCAGTACTTC. It is translated as CASSLGQLAKNIQYF.

This clone was counted a single time. The chain recombines TRBV5-1 with TRBJ2-5; 12 bases are a match to TRBD2. V lost 4 bases, J lost 5 bases, and 12 bases stayed unmatched. The CDR3 is made up of 17 amino acids. Germline CDR1 and CDR2: SGHRS and YFSETQ. DNA of the CDR3: TGCGCCAGCAGCCCCCGACTAGCGGGAGTGATACGGGAGACCCAGTACTTC. This translates into CASSPRLAGVIRETQYF.

The chain recombines TRBV28 with TRBJ1-4; 8 bases are a match to TRBD1. Germline V gene data show CDR1 as MDHEN and CDR2 as SYDVKM. V shed 4 bases, J shed 7 bases, and the junction held 14 bases outside the gene matches. CDR3 length: 17 amino acids. The CDR3 loop is CASSSTLPGQVAEKLFF. The CDR3 DNA reads as TGTGCCAGCAGTTCCACTCTTCCGGGACAGGTGGCTGAAAAACTGTTTTTT.

This chain connects TRBV30 to TRBJ1-1; 8 positions match TRBD1. This CDR3 is 13 amino acids long. Germline trimming cut 4 bases from V and 5 bases from J; bases unmatched to any gene: 6. In germline, CDR1 is GTSNPN, CDR2 SVGIG (reference sequence). The CDR3 region is CAWNGQGTTEAFF. The CDR3 DNA sequence: TGTGCCTGGAACGGACAGGGAACGACTGAAGCTTTCTTT.

This chain uses TRBV13 with TRBJ2-5, with D possibly TRBD2 on 6 matching bases. With 6 bases removed from V and 2 bases from J, the gap between germline ends came to 25 bases. This CDR3 is built from 18 residues. Germline loops: CDR1 PRHDT, CDR2 FYEKMQ (reference sequence). CDR3 nucleotides: TGTGCCAGCAGTGGGGTTAAGGGAGGCCTTCGTTGGCAAGAGACCCAGTACTTC. It yields the protein CASSGVKGGLRWQETQYF.

This clone showed up just once. The chain combines TRBV28 with TRBJ2-5; the D is unclear. Trimming left V 3 bases short and J 2 bases short, with 10 bases between. Germline-derived CDR1 and CDR2 are MDHEN and SYDVKM. The CDR3 loop spans 14 amino acids. The CDR3: CASSLDLKQETQYF. The CDR3 bases are TGTGCCAGCAGTTTGGACCTCAAACAAGAGACCCAGTACTTC.

Note on this clone: Distinct nucleotide sequences in the sample also encode this CDR3. The V and J genes are TRBV20-1 and TRBJ2-3; D is uncertain. Looked up from germline, CDR1 is DFQATT and CDR2 is SNEGSKA (reference sequence). Trimming left V 3 bases short and J 4 bases short, with 5 bases between. The CDR3 is 11 residues long. For the CDR3, the DNA is TGCAGTGCTAGGGGCCCAGATACGCAGTATTTT. It is translated as CSARGPDTQYF.

CDR3 coding DNA: TGTGCCAGCAGCACCACCCGGAGCCAAGAGACCCAGTACTTC. Protein product: CASSTTRSQETQYF. The chain uses TRBV6-6 and TRBJ2-5, with unresolved D. CDR3 length equals 14 residues. In germline, CDR1 is MNHNY, CDR2 SVGAGI (reference sequence). V shed 6 bases and J shed 1 base, with 12 bases lying between them.

This chain links TRBV4-3 with TRBJ2-5; D gene ambiguous. CDR1 is LGHNA, CDR2 YSLEER, per germline. The ends were cut back, 1 base at V and 4 bases at J, with 7 bases in the middle. This CDR3 has 13 amino acids. CDR3 nucleotide sequence: TGCGCCAGCAGCCAAGTCTGGCCAGAGACCCAGTACTTC. It translates to CASSQVWPETQYF.

The CDR3 sequence: CASSQGVLSYNEQFF. For the CDR3, the DNA is TGTGCCAGCAGCCAAGGAGTTCTATCCTACAATGAGCAGTTCTTC. V is TRBV4-2 and J is TRBJ2-1; D is uncertain. This CDR3 spans 15 amino acids. Germline CDR1 and CDR2: LGHNA and YNFKEQ. The V gene lost 1 base and the J gene lost 1 base, with 8 bases spanning the gap.

Regarding this clone: Other DNA sequences in the same sample also yield this CDR3. The chain links TRBV4-1 to TRBJ2-1; D perhaps matches TRBD2 (6 bases). CDR1 and CDR2 from the germline V gene are MGHRA and YSYEKL. Trimming cost V 4 bases and J 0 bases, with 10 bases left between them. The length of the CDR3 is 15 residues. The CDR3 sequence: CASSLGGSSYNEQFF. CDR3 nucleotide sequence: TGCGCCAGCAGCCTTGGAGGGAGCTCCTACAATGAGCAGTTCTTC.

The chain links TRBV5-1 to TRBJ2-1; D remains unclear. V shed 1 base and J shed 4 bases, with 6 bases lying between them. The CDR3 runs to 13 residues. CDR1 and CDR2 (germline): SGHRS, YFSETQ. As DNA, the CDR3 is TGCGCCAGCAGCTTGTTAGGGTACAATGAGCAGTTCTTC. Encoded protein: CASSLLGYNEQFF.

A note on this clone: Different DNA sequences within this sample yield the same CDR3. The chain employs TRBV9 and TRBJ2-5, with no clear D. CDR1 SGDLS and CDR2 YYNGEE come from the germline V gene. V lost 0 bases and J lost 1, with 7 bases in between. This CDR3 has 14 amino acids. The CDR3 region is CASSVVAGQETQYF. The CDR3 bases are TGTGCCAGCAGCGTAGTTGCCGGCCAAGAGACCCAGTACTTC.

In regard to this clone: The sample carries other DNA sequences with the same CDR3. The chain joins TRBV29-1 to TRBJ1-1; 7 bases map to TRBD1. From germline, CDR1 is SQVTM and CDR2 ANQGSEA. Trimming at V came to 3 bases and at J to 4 bases, leaving 2 bases not matched to a gene. The CDR3 length is 12 residues. This CDR3 is CSVEAGGTEAFF. CDR3 bases: TGCAGCGTTGAGGCAGGGGGCACTGAAGCTTTCTTT.

The V call is TRBV28, the J call TRBJ1-2; D might be TRBD1 (5 bases). The germline V and J ends were trimmed by 6 bases and 8 bases, with 13 bases remaining between them. The CDR3 totals 12 residues. CDR1 is MDHEN and CDR2 is SYDVKM in the germline V gene. CDR3 DNA sequence: TGTGCCAGCAGCCTTCAGGGTTTCGGCTACACCTTC. Translated, it gives CASSLQGFGYTF.

This clone was seen once. The chain is built from TRBV2 and TRBJ2-7; D ambiguous. CDR1 SNHLY and CDR2 FYNNEI come from the germline V gene. Trimming removed 2 bases at V and 1 base at J, with 15 bases between. The CDR3 sequence is 16 residues long. The CDR3 spells CASSELVGSKSYEQYF. The CDR3 region has the DNA TGTGCCAGCAGTGAATTGGTCGGCAGTAAATCCTACGAGCAGTACTTC.